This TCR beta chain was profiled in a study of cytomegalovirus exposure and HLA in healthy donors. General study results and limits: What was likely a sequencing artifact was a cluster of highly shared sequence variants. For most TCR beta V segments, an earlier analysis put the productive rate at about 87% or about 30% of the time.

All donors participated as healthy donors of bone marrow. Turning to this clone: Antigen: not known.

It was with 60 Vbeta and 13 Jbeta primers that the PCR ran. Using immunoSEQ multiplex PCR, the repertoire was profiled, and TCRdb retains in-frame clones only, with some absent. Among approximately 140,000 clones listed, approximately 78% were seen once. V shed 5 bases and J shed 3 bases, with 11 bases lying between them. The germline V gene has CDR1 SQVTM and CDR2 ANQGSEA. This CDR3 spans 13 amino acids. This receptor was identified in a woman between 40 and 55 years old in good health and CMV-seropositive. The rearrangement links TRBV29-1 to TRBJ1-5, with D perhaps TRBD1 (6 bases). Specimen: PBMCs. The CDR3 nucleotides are TGCAGCGTTATGACAGGTTTCAATCAGCCCCAGCATTTT. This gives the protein CSVMTGFNQPQHF.